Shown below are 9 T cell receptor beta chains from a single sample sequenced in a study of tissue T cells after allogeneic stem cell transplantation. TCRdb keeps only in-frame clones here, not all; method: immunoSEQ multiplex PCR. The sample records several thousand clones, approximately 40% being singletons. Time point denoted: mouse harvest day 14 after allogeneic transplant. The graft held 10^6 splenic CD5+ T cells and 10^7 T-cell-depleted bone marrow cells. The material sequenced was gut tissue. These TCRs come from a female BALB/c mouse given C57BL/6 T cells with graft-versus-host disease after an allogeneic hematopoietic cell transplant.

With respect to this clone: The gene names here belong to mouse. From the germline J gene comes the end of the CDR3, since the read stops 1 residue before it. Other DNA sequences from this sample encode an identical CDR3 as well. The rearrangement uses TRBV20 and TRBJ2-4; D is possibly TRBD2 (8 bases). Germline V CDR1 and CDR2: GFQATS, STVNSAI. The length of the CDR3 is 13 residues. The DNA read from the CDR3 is TGTGGGGCAGGGGGGGGGCGTATTAACACCTTGTAC. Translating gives CGAGGGRINTLY. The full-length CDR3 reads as CGAGGGRINTLYF. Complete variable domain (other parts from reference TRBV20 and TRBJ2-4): GALVYQYPRRTICKSGTSMRMECQAVGFQATSVAWYRQSPQKTFELIALSTVNSAIKYEQNFTQEKFPISHPNLSFSSMTVLNAYLEDRGLYLCGAGGGRINTLYFGAGTRLSVL.

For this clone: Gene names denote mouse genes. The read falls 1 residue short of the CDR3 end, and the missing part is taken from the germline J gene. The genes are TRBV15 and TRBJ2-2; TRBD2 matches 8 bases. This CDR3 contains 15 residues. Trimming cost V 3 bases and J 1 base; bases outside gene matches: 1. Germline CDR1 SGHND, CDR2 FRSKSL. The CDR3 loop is CASSFDWGNTGQLYF. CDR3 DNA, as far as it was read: TGTGCCAGCAGTTTTGACTGGGGAAACACCGGGCAGCTCTAC.

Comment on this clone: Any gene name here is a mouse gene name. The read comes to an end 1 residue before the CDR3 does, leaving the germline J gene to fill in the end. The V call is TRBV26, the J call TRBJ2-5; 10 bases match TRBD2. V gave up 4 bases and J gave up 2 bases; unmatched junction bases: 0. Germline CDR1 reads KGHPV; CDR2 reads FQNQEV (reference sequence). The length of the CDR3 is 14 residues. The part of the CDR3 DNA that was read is TGTGCCAGCAGTCGGACTGGGGGCCAAGACACCCAGTAC. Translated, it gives CASSRTGGQDTQY. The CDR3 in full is CASSRTGGQDTQYF.

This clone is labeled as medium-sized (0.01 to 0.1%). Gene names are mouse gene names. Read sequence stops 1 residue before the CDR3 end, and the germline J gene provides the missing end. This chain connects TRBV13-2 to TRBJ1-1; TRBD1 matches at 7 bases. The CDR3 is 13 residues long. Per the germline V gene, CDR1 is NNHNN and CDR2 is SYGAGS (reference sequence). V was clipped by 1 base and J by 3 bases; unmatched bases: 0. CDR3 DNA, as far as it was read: TGTGCCAGCGGTGATACAGGGGACACAGAAGTCTTC. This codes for CASGDTGDTEVF. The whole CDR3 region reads CASGDTGDTEVFF.

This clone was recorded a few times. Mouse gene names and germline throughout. The sequenced CDR3 bases are TGTGCCAGCTCTCTTCAGAACTATAATTCGCCCCTCTAC. Amino acid sequence: CASSLQNYNSPLY. The full CDR3 reads CASSLQNYNSPLYF. V is TRBV12-2 and J is TRBJ1-6; D remains unclear. The read ends 1 residue early relative to the CDR3; the germline J gene fills the gap. Being an ORF, TRBJ1-6 has a function that is uncertain. V lost 1 base and J lost 3, with 6 bases in between. Germline V CDR1 and CDR2: SGHLS, HYDKME. The CDR3 is 14 amino acids.

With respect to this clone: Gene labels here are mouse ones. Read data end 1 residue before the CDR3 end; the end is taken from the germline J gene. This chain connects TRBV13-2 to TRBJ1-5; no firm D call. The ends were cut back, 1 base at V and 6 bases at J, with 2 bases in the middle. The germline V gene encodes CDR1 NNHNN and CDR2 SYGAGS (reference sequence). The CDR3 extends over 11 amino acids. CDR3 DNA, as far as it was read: TGTGCCAGCGGTGATCGCCAGGCTCCGCTT. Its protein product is CASGDRQAPL. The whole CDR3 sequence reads CASGDRQAPLF.

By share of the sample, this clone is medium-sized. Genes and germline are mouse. The sequenced CDR3 bases are TGTGCCAGCAGTCGGGACTGGAGTGACACCCAGTAC. Residues: CASSRDWSDTQY. From start to end, the CDR3 is CASSRDWSDTQYF. V is TRBV26 and J is TRBJ2-5, with TRBD2 matching 8 bases. The read gets to within 1 residue of the CDR3 end, and the germline J gene fills in the rest. Germline V gene data show CDR1 as KGHPV and CDR2 as FQNQEV (reference sequence). Trimming at V came to 4 bases and at J to 6 bases, leaving 3 bases not matched to a gene. This CDR3 region has 13 residues.

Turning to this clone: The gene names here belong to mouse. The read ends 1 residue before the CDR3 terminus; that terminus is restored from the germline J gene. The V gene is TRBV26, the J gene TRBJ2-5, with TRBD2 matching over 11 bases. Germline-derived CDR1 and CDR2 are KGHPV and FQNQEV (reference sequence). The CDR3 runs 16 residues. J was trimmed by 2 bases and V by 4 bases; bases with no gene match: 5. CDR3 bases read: TGTGCCAGCAGTCCGGGACTGGGGGTGGGCCAAGACACCCAGTAC. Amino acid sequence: CASSPGLGVGQDTQY. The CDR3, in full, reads CASSPGLGVGQDTQYF.

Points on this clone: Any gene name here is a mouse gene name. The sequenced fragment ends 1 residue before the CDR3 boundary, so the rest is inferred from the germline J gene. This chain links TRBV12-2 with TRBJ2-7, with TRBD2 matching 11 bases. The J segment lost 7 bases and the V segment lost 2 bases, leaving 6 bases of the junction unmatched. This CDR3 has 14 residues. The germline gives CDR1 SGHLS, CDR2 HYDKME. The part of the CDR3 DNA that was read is TGTGCCAGCTCTCAACTGGGGGGGCGCTGGGAACAGTAC. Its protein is CASSQLGGRWEQY. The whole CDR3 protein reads CASSQLGGRWEQYF.